What follows describes a single T cell receptor beta chain. What it binds is unknown. Using immunoSEQ multiplex PCR, the repertoire was profiled, and TCRdb retains in-frame clones only, with some absent. Of 160,000 or so clones listed, roughly nine tenths are singletons. The sample is drawn from a study of T cell responses to AZD1222 COVID-19 vaccine. Looking at the study overall: Pooling covered second doses at about 4 or about 12 weeks. Whole-study findings and limits: Reportedly, close to half of spike-specific TCRs are directed against unmutated variant regions.

This TCR derives from an adult in good health. The sample was peripheral blood, taken on day 0 of AZD1222 vaccination.

The CDR3 reads CASSNTGFYEQYF. DNA for the CDR3: TGTGCCAGTAGTAATACAGGGTTCTACGAGCAGTACTTC. This chain joins TRBV19 and TRBJ2-7; a possible D gene is TRBD1 (6 bases). V dropped 4 bases and J dropped 3 bases, with 10 bases sitting between them. Germline lookup yields CDR1 LNHDA and CDR2 SQIVND (reference sequence). The CDR3 is 13 residues long.